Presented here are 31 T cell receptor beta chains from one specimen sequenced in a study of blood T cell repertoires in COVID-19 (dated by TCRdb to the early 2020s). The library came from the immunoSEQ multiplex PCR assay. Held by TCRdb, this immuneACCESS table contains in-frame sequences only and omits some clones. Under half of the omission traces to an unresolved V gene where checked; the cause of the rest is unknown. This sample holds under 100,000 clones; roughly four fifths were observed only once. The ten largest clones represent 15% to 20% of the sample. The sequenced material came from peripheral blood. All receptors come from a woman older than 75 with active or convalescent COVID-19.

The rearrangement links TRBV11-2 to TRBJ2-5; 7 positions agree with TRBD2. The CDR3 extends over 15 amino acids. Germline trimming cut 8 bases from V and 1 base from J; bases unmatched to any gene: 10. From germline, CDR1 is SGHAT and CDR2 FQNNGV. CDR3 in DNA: TGTGCCAGCGGTTTGTGGGGGGGAATCCAAGAGACCCAGTACTTC. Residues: CASGLWGGIQETQYF.

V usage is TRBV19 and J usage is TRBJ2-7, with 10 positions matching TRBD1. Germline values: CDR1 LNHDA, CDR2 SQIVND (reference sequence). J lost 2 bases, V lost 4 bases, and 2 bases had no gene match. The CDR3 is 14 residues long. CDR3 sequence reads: CASSRGTGAYEQYF. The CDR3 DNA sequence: TGTGCCAGTAGTAGGGGGACAGGGGCCTACGAGCAGTACTTC.

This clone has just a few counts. The CDR3 loop is CASTFRMGGENGYTF. DNA for the CDR3: TGTGCCAGCACTTTTCGCATGGGGGGGGAGAATGGCTACACCTTC. V usage is TRBV6-5 and J usage is TRBJ1-2; the D gene is possibly TRBD1 (5 bases). The CDR3 extends over 15 amino acids. Germline CDR1 reads MNHEY; CDR2 reads SVGAGI. V was shortened by 7 bases and J by 6 bases, with 21 bases between the two germline ends.

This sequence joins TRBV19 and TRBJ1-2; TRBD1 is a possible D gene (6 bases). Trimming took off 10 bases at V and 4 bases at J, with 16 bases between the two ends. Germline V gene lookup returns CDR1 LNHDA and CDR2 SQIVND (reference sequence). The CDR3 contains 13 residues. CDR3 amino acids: CATFDRTTYGYTF. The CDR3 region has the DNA TGTGCCACCTTCGACAGGACCACCTATGGCTACACCTTC.

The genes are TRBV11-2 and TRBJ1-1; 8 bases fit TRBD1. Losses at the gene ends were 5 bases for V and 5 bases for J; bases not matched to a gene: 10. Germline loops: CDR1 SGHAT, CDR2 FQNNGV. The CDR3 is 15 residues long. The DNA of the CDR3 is TGTGCCAGCAGCGTTACAGGGGGGGGAGGGACTGAAGCTTTCTTT. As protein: CASSVTGGGGTEAFF. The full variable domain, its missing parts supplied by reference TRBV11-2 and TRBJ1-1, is EAGVAQSPRYKIIEKRQSVAFWCNPISGHATLYWYQQILGQGPKLLIQFQNNGVVDDSQLPKDRFSAERLKGVDSTLKIQPAKLEDSAVYLCASSVTGGGGTEAFFGQGTRLTVV.

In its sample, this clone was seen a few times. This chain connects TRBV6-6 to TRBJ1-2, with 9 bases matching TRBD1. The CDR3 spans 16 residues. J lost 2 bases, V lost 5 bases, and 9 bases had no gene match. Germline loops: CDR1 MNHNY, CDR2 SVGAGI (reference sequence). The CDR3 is CASSPQGARTNYGYTF. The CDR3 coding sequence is TGTGCCAGCAGTCCACAGGGGGCCAGAACGAACTATGGCTACACCTTC.

CDR3 sequence (DNA): TGTGCCAGCAGCCCCGGGCCAGGGCGGAACACTGAAGCTTTCTTT. Encoded protein: CASSPGPGRNTEAFF. This sequence joins TRBV5-5 and TRBJ1-1, with TRBD1 as a possible D gene (5 bases). The CDR3 is 15 residues long. V was shortened by 4 bases and J by 1 base, with 14 bases between the two germline ends. In germline, CDR1 is SGHKS, CDR2 YYEKEE (reference sequence).

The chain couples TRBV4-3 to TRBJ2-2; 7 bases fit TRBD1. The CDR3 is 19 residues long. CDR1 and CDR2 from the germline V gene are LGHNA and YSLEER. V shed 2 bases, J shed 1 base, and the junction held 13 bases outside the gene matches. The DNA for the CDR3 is TGCGCCAGCAGCCAATCCCCCCTCGCGAGGGGGCTGAACACCGGGGAGCTGTTTTTT. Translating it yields CASSQSPLARGLNTGELFF.

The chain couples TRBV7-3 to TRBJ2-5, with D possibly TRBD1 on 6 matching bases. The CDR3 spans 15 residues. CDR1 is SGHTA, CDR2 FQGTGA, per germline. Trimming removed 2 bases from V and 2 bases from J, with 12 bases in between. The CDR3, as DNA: TGTGCCAGCAGCTTAGGAATCGACAGGCAAGAGACCCAGTACTTC. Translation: CASSLGIDRQETQYF.

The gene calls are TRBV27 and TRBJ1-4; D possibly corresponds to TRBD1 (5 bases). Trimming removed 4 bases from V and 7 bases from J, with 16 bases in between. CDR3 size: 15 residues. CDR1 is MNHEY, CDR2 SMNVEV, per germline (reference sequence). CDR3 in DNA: TGTGCCAGCAGTTGGGGCGCAGGGCGCGTTGAAAAACTGTTTTTT. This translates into CASSWGAGRVEKLFF.

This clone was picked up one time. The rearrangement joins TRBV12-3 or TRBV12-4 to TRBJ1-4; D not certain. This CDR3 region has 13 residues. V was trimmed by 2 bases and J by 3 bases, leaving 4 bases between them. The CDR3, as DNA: TGTGCCAGCAGTTTATCTGCTAATGAAAAACTGTTTTTT. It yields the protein CASSLSANEKLFF.

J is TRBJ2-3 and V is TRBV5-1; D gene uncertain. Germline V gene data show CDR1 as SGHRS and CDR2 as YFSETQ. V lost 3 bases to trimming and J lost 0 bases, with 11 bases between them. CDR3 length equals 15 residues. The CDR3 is CASSSKTESTDTQYF. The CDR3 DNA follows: TGCGCCAGCAGCTCCAAGACGGAGAGCACAGATACGCAGTATTTT.

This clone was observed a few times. This chain's CDR3 is CATSDLGDTDTQYF. The CDR3 coding sequence is TGTGCCACCAGTGATTTAGGGGACACAGATACGCAGTATTTT. This chain uses TRBV24-1 with TRBJ2-3; D is possibly TRBD1 (5 bases). The CDR3 sequence is 14 residues long. CDR1 is KGHDR, CDR2 SFDVKD, per germline. Trimming cost V 1 base and J 2 bases, with 6 bases left between them.

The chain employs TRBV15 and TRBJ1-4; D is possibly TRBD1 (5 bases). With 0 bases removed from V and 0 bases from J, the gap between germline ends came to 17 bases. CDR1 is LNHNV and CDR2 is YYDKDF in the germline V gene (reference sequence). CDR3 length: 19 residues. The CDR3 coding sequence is TGTGCCACCAGCAGAGATGTACAGGCGGAATTTGCAACTAATGAAAAACTGTTTTTT. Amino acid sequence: CATSRDVQAEFATNEKLFF.

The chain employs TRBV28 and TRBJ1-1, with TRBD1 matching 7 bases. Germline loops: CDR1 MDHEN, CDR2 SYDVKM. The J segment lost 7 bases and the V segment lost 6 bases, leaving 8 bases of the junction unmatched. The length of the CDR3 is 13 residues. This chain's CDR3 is CASRATGAGEAFF. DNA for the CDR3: TGTGCCAGCAGAGCCACAGGGGCTGGTGAAGCTTTCTTT. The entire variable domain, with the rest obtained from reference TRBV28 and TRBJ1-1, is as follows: DVKVTQSSRYLVKRTGEKVFLECVQDMDHENMFWYRQDPGLGLRLIYFSYDVKMKEKGDIPEGYSVSREKKERFSLILESASTNQTSMYLCASRATGAGEAFFGQGTRLTVV.

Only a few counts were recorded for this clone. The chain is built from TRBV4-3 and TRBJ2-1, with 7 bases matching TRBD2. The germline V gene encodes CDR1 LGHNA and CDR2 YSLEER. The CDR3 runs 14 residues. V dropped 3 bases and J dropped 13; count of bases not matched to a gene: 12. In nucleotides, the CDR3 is TGCGCCAGCAGCCAGGCAGAGACTAGCTCTTTCCAGTTCTTC. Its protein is CASSQAETSSFQFF.

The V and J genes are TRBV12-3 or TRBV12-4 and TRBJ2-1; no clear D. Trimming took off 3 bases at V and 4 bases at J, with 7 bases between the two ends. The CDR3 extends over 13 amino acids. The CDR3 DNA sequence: TGTGCCAGCAGTTTCGGTGCGTACAATGAGCAGTTCTTC. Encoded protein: CASSFGAYNEQFF.

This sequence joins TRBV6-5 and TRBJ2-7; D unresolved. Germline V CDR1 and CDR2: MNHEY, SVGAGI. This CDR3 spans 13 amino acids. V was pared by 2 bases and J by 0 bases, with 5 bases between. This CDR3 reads CASSYTSSYEQYF. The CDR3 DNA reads TGTGCCAGCAGTTACACGAGCTCCTACGAGCAGTACTTC.

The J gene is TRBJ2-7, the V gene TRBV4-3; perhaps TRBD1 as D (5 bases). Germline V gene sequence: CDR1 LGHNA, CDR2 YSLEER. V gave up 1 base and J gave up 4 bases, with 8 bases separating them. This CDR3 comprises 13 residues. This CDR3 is CASSQGGQYEQYF. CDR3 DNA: TGCGCCAGCAGCCAAGGGGGCCAGTACGAGCAGTACTTC.

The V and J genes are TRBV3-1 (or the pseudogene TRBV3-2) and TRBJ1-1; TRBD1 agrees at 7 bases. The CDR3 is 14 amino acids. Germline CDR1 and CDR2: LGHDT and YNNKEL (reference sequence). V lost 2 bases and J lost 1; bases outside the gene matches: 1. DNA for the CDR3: TGTGCCAGCAGCCAAAGGGGGCAGAACACTGAAGCTTTCTTT. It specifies CASSQRGQNTEAFF.

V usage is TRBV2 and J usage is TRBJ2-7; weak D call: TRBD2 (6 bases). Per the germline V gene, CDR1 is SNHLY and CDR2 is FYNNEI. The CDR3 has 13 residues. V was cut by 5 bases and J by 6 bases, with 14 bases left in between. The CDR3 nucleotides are TGTGCCAGCAGTTTGGCGGGGCCTGGCGAGCAGTACTTC. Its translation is CASSLAGPGEQYF.

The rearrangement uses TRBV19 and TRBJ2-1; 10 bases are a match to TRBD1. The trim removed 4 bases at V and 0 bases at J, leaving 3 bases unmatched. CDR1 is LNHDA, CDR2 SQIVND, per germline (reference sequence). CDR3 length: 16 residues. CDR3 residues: CASSRGQGRSYNEQFF. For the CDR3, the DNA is TGTGCCAGTAGTAGGGGACAGGGGCGCTCCTACAATGAGCAGTTCTTC.

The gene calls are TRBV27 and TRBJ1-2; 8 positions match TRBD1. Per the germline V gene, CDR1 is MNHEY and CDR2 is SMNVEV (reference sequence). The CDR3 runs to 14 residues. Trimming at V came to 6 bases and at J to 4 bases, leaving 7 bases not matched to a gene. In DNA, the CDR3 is TGTGCCAGCAGGGGGACAGGAGACTCCTATGGCTACACCTTC. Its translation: CASRGTGDSYGYTF.

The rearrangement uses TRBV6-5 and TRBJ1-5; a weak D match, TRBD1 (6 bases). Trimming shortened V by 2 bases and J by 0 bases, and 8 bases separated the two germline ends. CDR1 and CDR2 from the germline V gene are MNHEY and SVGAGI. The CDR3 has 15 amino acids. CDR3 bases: TGTGCCAGCAGTTACAGACAGGATAGCAATCAGCCCCAGCATTTT. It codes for CASSYRQDSNQPQHF.

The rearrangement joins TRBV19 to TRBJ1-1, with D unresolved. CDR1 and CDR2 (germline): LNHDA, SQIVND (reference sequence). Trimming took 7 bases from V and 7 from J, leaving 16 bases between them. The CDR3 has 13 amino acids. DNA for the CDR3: TGTGCCAGTACCCATAGTCCGGGAAATGAAGCTTTCTTT. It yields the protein CASTHSPGNEAFF.

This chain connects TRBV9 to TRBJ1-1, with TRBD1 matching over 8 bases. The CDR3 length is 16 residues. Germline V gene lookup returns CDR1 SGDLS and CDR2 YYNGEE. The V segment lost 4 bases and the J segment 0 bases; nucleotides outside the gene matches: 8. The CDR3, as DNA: TGTGCCAGCAGCCCTTGGACAGGGCCCGTGAACACTGAAGCTTTCTTT. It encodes CASSPWTGPVNTEAFF.

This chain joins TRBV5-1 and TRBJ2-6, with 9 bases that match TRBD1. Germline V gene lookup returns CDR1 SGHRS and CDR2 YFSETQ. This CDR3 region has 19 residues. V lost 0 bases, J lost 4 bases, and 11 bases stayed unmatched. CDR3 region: CASSLDRGRAAGGANVLTF. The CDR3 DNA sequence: TGCGCCAGCAGCTTGGACAGGGGGCGAGCTGCTGGGGGGGCCAACGTCCTGACTTTC.

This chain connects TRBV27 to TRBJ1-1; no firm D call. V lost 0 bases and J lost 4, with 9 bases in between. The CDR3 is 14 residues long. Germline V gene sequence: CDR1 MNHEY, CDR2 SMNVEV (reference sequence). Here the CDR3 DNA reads TGTGCCAGCAGTTTATCAGGGAGTGGCACTGAAGCTTTCTTT. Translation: CASSLSGSGTEAFF.

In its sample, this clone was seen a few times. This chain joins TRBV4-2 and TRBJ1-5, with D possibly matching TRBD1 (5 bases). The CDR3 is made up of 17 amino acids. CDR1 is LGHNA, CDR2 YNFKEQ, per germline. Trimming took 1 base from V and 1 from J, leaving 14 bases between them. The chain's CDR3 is CASSQVWAGRSNQPQHF. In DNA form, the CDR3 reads TGTGCCAGCAGCCAAGTCTGGGCAGGGCGGAGCAATCAGCCCCAGCATTTT.

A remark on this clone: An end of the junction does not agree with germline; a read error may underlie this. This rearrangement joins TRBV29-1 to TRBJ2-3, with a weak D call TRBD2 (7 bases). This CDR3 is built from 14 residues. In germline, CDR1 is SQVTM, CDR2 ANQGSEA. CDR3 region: CSVGEGGLTVTQYF. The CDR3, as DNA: TGCAGCGTTGGGGAGGGGGGGCTCACAGTTACGCAGTATTTT.

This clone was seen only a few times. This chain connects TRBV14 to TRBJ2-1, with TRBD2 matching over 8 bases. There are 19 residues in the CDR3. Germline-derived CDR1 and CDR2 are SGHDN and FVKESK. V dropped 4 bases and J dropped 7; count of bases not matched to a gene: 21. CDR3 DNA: TGTGCCAGCAGCCTACTCGCGGGGGGCGTCGTAGGTGTACCGAATGAGCAGTTCTTC. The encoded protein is CASSLLAGGVVGVPNEQFF.